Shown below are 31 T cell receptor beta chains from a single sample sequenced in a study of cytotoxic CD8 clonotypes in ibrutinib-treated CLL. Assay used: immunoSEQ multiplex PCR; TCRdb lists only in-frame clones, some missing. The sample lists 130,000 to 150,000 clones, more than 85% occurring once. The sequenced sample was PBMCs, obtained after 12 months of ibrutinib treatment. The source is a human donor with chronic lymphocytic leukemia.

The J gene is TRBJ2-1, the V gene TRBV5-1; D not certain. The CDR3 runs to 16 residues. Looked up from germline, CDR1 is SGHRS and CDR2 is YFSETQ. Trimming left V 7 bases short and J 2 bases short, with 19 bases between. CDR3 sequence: CASLSSPGGTYNEQFF. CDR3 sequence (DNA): TGCGCCAGCCTAAGCTCTCCAGGCGGCACCTACAATGAGCAGTTCTTC.

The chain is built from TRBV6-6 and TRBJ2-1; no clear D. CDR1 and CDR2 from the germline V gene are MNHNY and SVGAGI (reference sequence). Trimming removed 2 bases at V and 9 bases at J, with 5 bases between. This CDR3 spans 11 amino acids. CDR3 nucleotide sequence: TGTGCCAGCAGTTACCAAGGTGAGCAGTTCTTC. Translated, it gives CASSYQGEQFF.

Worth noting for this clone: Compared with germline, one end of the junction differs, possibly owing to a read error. CDR3 nucleotide sequence: TGTGCTAGCAGCTTAGTAGGCGGGAAGTCGGATGAGCAGTTCTTC. Amino acid sequence: CASSLVGGKSDEQFF. The gene calls are TRBV7-7 and TRBJ2-1, with D perhaps matching TRBD2 (6 bases). Germline values: CDR1 SSHAT, CDR2 FNYEAQ (reference sequence). There are 15 residues in the CDR3.

The CDR3 loop reads CASSFGGYNEQFF. CDR3 bases: TGTGCCAGCAGTTTTGGGGGCTACAATGAGCAGTTCTTC. V usage is TRBV28 and J usage is TRBJ2-1; D is perhaps TRBD1 or TRBD2 (5 bases each). Trimming stripped 3 bases from V and 3 bases from J, with 6 bases between. The germline gives CDR1 MDHEN, CDR2 SYDVKM. This CDR3 region has 13 residues.

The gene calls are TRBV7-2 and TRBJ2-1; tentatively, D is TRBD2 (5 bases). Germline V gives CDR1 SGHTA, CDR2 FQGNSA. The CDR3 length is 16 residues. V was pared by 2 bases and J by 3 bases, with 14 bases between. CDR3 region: CASSLLGRAGYNEQFF. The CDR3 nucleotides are TGTGCCAGCAGCTTACTTGGGCGGGCCGGCTACAATGAGCAGTTCTTC.

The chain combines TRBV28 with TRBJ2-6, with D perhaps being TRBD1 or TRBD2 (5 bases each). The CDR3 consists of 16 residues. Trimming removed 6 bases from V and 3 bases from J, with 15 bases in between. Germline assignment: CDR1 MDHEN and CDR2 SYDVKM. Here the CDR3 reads CASSPRWGRGANVLTF. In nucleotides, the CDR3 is TGTGCCAGCAGCCCCCGGTGGGGACGTGGGGCCAACGTCCTGACTTTC.

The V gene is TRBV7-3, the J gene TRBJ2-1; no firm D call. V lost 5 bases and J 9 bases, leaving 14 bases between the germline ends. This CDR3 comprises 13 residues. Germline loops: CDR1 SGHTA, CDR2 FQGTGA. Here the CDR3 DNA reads TGTGCCAGCAGCGCCAAAGAGGTGGGTGAGCAGTTCTTC. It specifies CASSAKEVGEQFF.

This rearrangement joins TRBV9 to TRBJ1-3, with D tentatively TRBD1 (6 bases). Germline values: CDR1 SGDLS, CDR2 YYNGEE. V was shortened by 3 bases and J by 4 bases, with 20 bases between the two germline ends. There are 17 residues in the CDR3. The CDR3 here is CASSEGDYWESGNTIYF. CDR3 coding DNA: TGTGCCAGCAGCGAGGGGGACTACTGGGAGTCCGGAAACACCATATATTTT.

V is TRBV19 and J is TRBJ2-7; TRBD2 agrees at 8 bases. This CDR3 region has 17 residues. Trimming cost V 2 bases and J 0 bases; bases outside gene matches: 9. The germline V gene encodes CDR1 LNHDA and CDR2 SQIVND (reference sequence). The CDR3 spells CASSISGVSGSSYEQYF. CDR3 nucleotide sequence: TGTGCCAGTAGTATATCGGGGGTCAGCGGGAGCTCCTACGAGCAGTACTTC. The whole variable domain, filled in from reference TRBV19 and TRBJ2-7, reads DGGITQSPKYLFRKEGQNVTLSCEQNLNHDAMYWYRQDPGQGLRLIYYSQIVNDFQKGDIAEGYSVSREKKESFPLTVTSAQKNPTAFYLCASSISGVSGSSYEQYFGPGTRLTVT.

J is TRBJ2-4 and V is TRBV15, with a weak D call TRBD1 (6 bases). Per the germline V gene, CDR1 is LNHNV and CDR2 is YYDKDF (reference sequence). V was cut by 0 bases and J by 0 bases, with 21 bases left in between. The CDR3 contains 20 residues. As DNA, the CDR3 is TGTGCCACCAGCAGAGATTCCGGTGTGACAGGTGGTATAGCCAAAAACATTCAGTACTTC. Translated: CATSRDSGVTGGIAKNIQYF.

The CDR3 sequence is CAWTNRVLVGNTIYF. CDR3 in DNA: TGTGCCTGGACAAACAGGGTCTTGGTAGGAAACACCATATATTTT. V usage is TRBV30 and J usage is TRBJ1-3; tentatively, D is TRBD1 (6 bases). The length of the CDR3 is 15 residues. The V gene's germline CDR1 is GTSNPN and CDR2 SVGIG (reference sequence). V was cut by 4 bases and J by 4 bases, with 17 bases left in between.

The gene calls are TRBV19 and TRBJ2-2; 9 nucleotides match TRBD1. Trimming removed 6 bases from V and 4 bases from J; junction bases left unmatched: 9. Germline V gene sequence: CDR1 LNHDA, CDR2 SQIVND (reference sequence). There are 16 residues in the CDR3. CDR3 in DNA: TGTGCCAGTAGCCTCTGGGGGACAGGGACCACCGGGGAGCTGTTTTTT. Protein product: CASSLWGTGTTGELFF.

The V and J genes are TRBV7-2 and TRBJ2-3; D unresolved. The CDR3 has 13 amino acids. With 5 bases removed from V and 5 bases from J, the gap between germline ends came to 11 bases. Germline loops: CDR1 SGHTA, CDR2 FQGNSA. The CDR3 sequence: CASSPLMGDTQYF. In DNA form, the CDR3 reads TGTGCCAGCAGCCCCCTAATGGGAGATACGCAGTATTTT.

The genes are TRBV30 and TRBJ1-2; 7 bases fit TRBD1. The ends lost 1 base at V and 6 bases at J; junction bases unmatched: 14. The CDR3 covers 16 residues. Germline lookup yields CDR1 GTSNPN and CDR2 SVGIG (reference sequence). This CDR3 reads CAWSDVQGVGVNGYTF. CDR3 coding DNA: TGTGCCTGGAGTGACGTGCAGGGGGTCGGGGTGAATGGCTACACCTTC. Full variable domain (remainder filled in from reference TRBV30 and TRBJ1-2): SQTIHQWPATLVQPVGSPLSLECTVEGTSNPNLYWYRQAAGRGLQLLFYSVGIGQISSEVPQNLSASRPQDRQFILSSKKLLLSDSGFYLCAWSDVQGVGVNGYTFGSGTRLTVV.

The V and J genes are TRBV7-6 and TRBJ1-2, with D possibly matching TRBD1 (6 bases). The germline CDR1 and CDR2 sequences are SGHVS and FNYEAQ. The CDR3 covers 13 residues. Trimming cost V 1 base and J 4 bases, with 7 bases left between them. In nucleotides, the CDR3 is TGTGCCAGCAGCTTAGGAGGGGGCTATGGCTACACCTTC. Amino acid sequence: CASSLGGGYGYTF. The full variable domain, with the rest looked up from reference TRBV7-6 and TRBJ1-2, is GAGVSQSPRYKVTKRGQDVALRCDPISGHVSLYWYRQALGQGPEFLTYFNYEAQQDKSGLPNDRFSAERPEGSISTLTIQRTEQRDSAMYRCASSLGGGYGYTFGSGTRLTVV.

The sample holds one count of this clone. The CDR3 sequence is CASSNPTSGTPYEQYF. The CDR3 bases are TGTGCCAGCAGTAACCCGACTAGCGGGACCCCCTACGAGCAGTACTTC. The V and J genes are TRBV2 and TRBJ2-7, with TRBD2 matching 11 bases. Germline assignment: CDR1 SNHLY and CDR2 FYNNEI. After removal of 5 bases from V and 2 bases from J, the junction contained 8 bases not matched to a gene. The CDR3 is 16 residues long.

The CDR3 DNA is TGCAGCGGCACAGGGGACATCGGAAACACCATATATTTT. It specifies CSGTGDIGNTIYF. V is TRBV29-1 and J is TRBJ1-3; 7 nucleotides agree with TRBD1. V shed 7 bases and J 4 bases; nucleotides not matched to a gene: 7. This CDR3 is built from 13 residues. Germline-derived CDR1 and CDR2 are SQVTM and ANQGSEA.

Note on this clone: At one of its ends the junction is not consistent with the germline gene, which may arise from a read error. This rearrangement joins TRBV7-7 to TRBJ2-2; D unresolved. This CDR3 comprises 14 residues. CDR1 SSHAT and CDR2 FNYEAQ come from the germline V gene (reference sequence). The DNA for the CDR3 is TGTGCTAGCAGCTTTGGAAGCGACACCGGGGAGCTGTTTTTT. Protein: CASSFGSDTGELFF. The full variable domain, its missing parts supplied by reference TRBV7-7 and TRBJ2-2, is GAGVSQSPRYKVTKRGQDVTLRCDPISSHATLYWYQQALGQGPEFLTYFNYEAQPDKSGLPSDRFSAERPEGSISTLTIQRTEQRDSAMYRCASSFGSDTGELFFGEGSRLTVL.

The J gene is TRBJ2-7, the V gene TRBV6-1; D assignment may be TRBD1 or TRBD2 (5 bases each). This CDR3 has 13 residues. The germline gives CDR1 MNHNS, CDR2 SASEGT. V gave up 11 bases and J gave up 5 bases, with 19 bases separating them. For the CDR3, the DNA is TGTGCCGTCCGGGGCATATCGAAGGACGAGCAGTACTTC. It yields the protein CAVRGISKDEQYF.

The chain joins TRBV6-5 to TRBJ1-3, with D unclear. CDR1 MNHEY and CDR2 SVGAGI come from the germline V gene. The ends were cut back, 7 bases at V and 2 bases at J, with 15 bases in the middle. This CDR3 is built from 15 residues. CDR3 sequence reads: CASTRSGTAGNTIYF. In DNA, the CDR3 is TGTGCCAGCACCCGTTCGGGTACTGCTGGAAACACCATATATTTT.

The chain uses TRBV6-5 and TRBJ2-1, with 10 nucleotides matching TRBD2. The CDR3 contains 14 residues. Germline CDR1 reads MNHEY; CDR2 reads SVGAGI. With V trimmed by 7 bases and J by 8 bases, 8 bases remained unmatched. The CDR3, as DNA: TGTGCCAGCACCCCAGCGGGAGGGCCCCATGAGCAGTTCTTC. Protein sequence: CASTPAGGPHEQFF.

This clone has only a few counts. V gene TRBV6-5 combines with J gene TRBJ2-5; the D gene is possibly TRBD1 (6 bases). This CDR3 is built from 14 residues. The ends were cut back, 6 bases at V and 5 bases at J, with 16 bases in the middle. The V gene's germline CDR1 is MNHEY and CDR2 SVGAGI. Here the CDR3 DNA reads TGTGCCAGCAGCTACGGACAGTCTTGGGAGACCCAGTACTTC. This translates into CASSYGQSWETQYF.

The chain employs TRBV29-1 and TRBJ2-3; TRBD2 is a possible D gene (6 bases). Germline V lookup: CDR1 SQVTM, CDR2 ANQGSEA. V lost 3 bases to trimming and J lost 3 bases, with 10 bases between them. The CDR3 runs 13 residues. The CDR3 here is CSVEPGTTDTQYF. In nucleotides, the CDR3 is TGCAGCGTTGAGCCCGGGACTACAGATACGCAGTATTTT.

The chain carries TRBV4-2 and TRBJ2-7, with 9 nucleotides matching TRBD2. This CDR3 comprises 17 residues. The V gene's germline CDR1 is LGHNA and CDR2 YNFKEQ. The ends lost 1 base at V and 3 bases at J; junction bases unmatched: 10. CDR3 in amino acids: CASSQGWGGRENYEQYF. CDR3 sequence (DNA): TGTGCCAGCAGCCAAGGATGGGGCGGGAGGGAAAACTACGAGCAGTACTTC.

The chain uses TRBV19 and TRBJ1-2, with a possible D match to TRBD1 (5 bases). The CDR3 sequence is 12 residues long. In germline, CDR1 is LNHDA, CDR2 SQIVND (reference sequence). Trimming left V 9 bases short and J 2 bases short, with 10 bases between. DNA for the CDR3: TGTGCCAGCCACAGGAGAAACTATGGCTACACCTTC. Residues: CASHRRNYGYTF.

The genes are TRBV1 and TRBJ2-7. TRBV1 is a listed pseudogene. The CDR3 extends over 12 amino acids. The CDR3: CTSSQGTYEQHF. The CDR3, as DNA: TGCACCAGCAGCCAAGGTACCTACGAGCAGCACTTC.

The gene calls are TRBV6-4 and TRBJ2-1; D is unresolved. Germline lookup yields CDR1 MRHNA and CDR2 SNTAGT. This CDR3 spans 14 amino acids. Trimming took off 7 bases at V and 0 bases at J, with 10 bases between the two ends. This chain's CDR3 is CASTKSSSYNEQFF. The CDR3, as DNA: TGTGCCAGCACCAAATCTAGCTCCTACAATGAGCAGTTCTTC.

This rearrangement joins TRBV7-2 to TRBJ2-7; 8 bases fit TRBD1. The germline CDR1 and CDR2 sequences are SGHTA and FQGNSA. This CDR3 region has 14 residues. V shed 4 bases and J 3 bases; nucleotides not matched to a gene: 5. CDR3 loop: CASSSGQGVYEQYF. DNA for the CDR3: TGTGCCAGCAGCTCCGGACAGGGTGTCTACGAGCAGTACTTC.

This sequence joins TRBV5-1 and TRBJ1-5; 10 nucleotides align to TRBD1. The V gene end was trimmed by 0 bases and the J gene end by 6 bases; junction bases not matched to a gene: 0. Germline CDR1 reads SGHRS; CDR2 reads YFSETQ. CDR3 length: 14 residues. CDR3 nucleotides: TGCGCCAGCAGCTTGGGGGACAGGGGTCAGCCCCAGCATTTT. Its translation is CASSLGDRGQPQHF.

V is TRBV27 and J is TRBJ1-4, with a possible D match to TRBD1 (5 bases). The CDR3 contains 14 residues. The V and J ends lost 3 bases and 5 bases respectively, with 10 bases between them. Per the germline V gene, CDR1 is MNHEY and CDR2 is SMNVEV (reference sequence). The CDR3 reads CASSLMGLNEKLFF. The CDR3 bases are TGTGCCAGCAGTTTGATGGGGCTGAATGAAAAACTGTTTTTT. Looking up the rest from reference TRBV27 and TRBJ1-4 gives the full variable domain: EAQVTQNPRYLITVTGKKLTVTCSQNMNHEYMSWYRQDPGLGLRQIYYSMNVEVTDKGDVPEGYKVSRKEKRNFPLILESPSPNQTSLYFCASSLMGLNEKLFFGSGTQLSVL.

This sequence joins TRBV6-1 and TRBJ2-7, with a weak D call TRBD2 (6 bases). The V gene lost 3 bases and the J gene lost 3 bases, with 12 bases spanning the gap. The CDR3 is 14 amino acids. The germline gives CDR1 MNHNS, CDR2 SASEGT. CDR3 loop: CASSDGGPNYEQYF. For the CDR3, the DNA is TGTGCCAGCAGTGACGGGGGACCCAACTACGAGCAGTACTTC.